One T cell receptor beta chain is described in this entry. In blood CD8+ and CD4+ T cells, TCR beta underwent sequencing. The data derive from a study of CD8 T cells in Susac syndrome. V gave up 6 bases and J gave up 2 bases, with 9 bases separating them. Germline CDR1 and CDR2: MNHEY and SMNVEV (reference sequence). The CDR3 runs 13 residues. Reverse transcription of about 0.5 to 1 ug RNA used random hexamers. MiXCR, run by TCRdb on the immunoSEQ multiplex PCR reads, gives a single entry per CDR3 protein. The table records just over 300,000 distinct CDR3 sequences, 90% to 95% of them present only once.

The sequence was obtained from a human donor with multiple sclerosis. Material: CD4+ T cells from PBMCs. This chain connects TRBV27 to TRBJ2-3; the D gene is possibly TRBD2 (5 bases). CDR3 loop: CASRPGVTDTQYF. CDR3 DNA sequence: TGTGCCAGCAGGCCCGGGGTCACAGATACGCAGTATTTT.